A selection of T cell receptor beta chains follows, all from one sample in a study of CD8 T cells in ankylosing spondylitis. TCRdb passed the 5' RACE reads through MiXCR, listing each CDR3 protein once. The sample yields around 480,000 distinct CDR3 sequences, 17% seen once. Sequencing input: blood, either unsorted or a sorted T cell fraction (not recorded which). Every receptor here comes from a male donor with ankylosing spondylitis. The CDR3 runs from the conserved cysteine through the conserved F or W. D genes are given only for firm matches. Size is stated for part of the rows, as once, few or many counts, or as a class when the clone is expanded.

d_gene: -; j_gene: TRBJ2-6; v_gene: TRBV6-5; abundance: few; CDR3aa: CASSNRGSSGANVLTF; CDR3nt: TGTGCCAGCAGTAACCGAGGTAGCTCTGGGGCCAACGTCCTGACTTTC
d_gene: -; j_gene: TRBJ1-2; v_gene: TRBV3-1; abundance: few; CDR3aa: CASSQEGINYGYTF; CDR3nt: TGTGCCAGCAGCCAAGAGGGCATTAACTATGGCTACACCTTC
d_gene: -; j_gene: TRBJ1-1; v_gene: TRBV12-3/TRBV12-4; abundance: few; CDR3aa: CASSLSDPAEAFF; CDR3nt: TGTGCCAGCAGTTTATCCGACCCCGCTGAAGCTTTCTTT
d_gene: TRBD2; j_gene: TRBJ2-3; v_gene: TRBV7-2; abundance: few; CDR3aa: CASSLGPSGTSTDTQYF; CDR3nt: TGTGCCAGCAGCTTAGGGCCTAGCGGGACTAGCACAGATACGCAGTATTTT
d_gene: -; j_gene: TRBJ1-1; v_gene: TRBV7-3; abundance: -; CDR3aa: CASSFAKNTEAFF; CDR3nt: TGTGCCAGCAGCTTCGCCAAGAACACTGAAGCTTTCTTT
d_gene: TRBD1; j_gene: TRBJ1-2; v_gene: TRBV27; abundance: -; CDR3aa: CASSSWDRGGGYTF; CDR3nt: TGTGCCAGCAGTTCCTGGGACAGGGGAGGTGGCTACACCTTC
d_gene: -; j_gene: TRBJ2-1; v_gene: TRBV12-3/TRBV12-4; abundance: many; CDR3aa: CASSLASDNEQFF; CDR3nt: TGTGCCAGCAGTTTGGCTAGTGACAATGAGCAGTTCTTC
d_gene: -; j_gene: TRBJ1-1; v_gene: TRBV3-1; abundance: few; CDR3aa: CASSPGGGRTEAFF; CDR3nt: TGTGCCAGCAGCCCCGGGGGAGGGCGGACTGAAGCTTTCTTT
d_gene: -; j_gene: TRBJ1-1; v_gene: TRBV2; abundance: few; CDR3aa: CASIYGGTEAFF; CDR3nt: TGTGCCAGCATTTACGGGGGCACTGAAGCTTTCTTT
d_gene: -; j_gene: TRBJ1-4; v_gene: TRBV2; abundance: few; CDR3aa: CASSEGGAVNEKLFF; CDR3nt: TGTGCCAGCAGTGAAGGGGGTGCGGTCAATGAAAAACTGTTTTTT
d_gene: -; j_gene: TRBJ1-1; v_gene: TRBV28; abundance: few; CDR3aa: CASTPLGGLGMNTEAFF; CDR3nt: TGTGCCAGCACCCCCCTGGGGGGCCTGGGGATGAACACTGAAGCTTTCTTT
d_gene: -; j_gene: TRBJ2-5; v_gene: TRBV7-2; abundance: -; CDR3aa: CASSFGGTASLGTQYF; CDR3nt: TGTGCCAGCAGCTTTGGGGGGACCGCCTCCTTGGGGACCCAGTACTTC
d_gene: TRBD2; j_gene: TRBJ2-1; v_gene: TRBV7-2; abundance: -; CDR3aa: CASSKSGGAGSNEQFF; CDR3nt: TGTGCCAGCAGCAAGAGCGGGGGGGCCGGGTCTAATGAGCAGTTCTTC
d_gene: -; j_gene: TRBJ2-3; v_gene: TRBV6-1; abundance: -; CDR3aa: CATTRKGYGTDTQYF; CDR3nt: TGTGCCACCACGCGGAAGGGTTATGGCACAGATACGCAGTATTTT
d_gene: TRBD2; j_gene: TRBJ2-1; v_gene: TRBV4-2; abundance: -; CDR3aa: CASSGGLAGGNEQFF; CDR3nt: TGTGCCAGCAGCGGGGGACTAGCGGGAGGCAATGAGCAGTTCTTC
d_gene: -; j_gene: TRBJ1-5; v_gene: TRBV7-9; abundance: few; CDR3aa: CASSREGGQPQHF; CDR3nt: TGTGCCAGCAGCCGAGAAGGGGGTCAGCCCCAGCATTTT
d_gene: -; j_gene: TRBJ2-2; v_gene: TRBV20-1; abundance: few; CDR3aa: CSAAGTAGTGELFF; CDR3nt: TGCAGTGCCGCCGGGACCGCGGGGACCGGGGAGCTGTTTTTT
d_gene: -; j_gene: TRBJ1-4; v_gene: TRBV3-1; abundance: -; CDR3aa: CASSQESSGSWEKLFF; CDR3nt: TGTGCCAGCAGCCAAGAGAGTTCGGGGAGTTGGGAAAAACTGTTTTTT